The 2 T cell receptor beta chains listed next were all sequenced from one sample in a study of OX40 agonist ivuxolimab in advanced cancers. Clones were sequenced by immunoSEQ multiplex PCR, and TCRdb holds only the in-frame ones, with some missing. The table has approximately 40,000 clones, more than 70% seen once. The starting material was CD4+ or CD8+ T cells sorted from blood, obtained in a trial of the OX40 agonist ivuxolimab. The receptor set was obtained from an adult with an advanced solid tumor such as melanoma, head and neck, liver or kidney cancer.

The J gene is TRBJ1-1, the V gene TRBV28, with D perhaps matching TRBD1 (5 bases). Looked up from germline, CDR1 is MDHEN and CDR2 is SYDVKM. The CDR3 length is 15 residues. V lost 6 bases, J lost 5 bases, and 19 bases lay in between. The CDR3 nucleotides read TGTGCCAGCAGCGAAGGGGCGTCTATGAGGACTGAAGCTTTCTTT. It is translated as CASSEGASMRTEAFF.

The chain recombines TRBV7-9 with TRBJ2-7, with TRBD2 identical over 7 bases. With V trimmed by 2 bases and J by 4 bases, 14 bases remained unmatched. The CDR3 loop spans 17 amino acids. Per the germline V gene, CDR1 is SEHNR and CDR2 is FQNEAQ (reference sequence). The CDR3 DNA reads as TGTGCCAGCAGCTTACACCGCGCCGGGGACTACCCTTACGAGCAGTACTTC. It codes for CASSLHRAGDYPYEQYF.